This T cell receptor beta chain was recorded in a study of cytomegalovirus exposure and HLA in healthy donors. Overall study: Within an early data release were about 85 million unique TCRs drawn from HLA-typed donors. Study-wide results and caveats: Among donors in an Asian-associated ancestry cluster, a later analysis reportedly found fewer N-insertions than the approximately 700-donor mean. A later analysis found common viral pathogens apparently linked to several of the most significant clusters. Cytomegalovirus-associated status was assigned to about 160 TCR beta chains.

Of note for this clone: Its specificity is unknown.

Germline V lookup: CDR1 LNHDA, CDR2 SQIVND (reference sequence). This CDR3 spans 15 amino acids. Between the trimmed V and J ends, which lost 3 bases and 7 bases, there was a span of 17 bases. The PCR contained 60 Vbeta and 13 Jbeta primers. Some clones are missing from TCRdb's copy, which holds only in-frame ones; the method was immunoSEQ multiplex PCR. The table includes 75,000 to 80,000 clones, around 79% detected once. Sample: PBMCs. The chain couples TRBV19 to TRBJ2-3; maybe TRBD2 (5 bases). This TCR derives from a man between 40 and 49 years old in good health and CMV-seronegative. CDR3 region: CASSILGGRKNTQYF. The CDR3 DNA reads as TGTGCCAGTAGTATCTTAGGTGGGAGAAAAAATACGCAGTATTTT.